Here is one T cell receptor (beta chain) with its context. The antigen remains unidentified. These data originate in a study of radiation and T cells in renal cell carcinoma. General study results and limits: From baseline, blood top tumor clonotypes peaked at 2 weeks post-radiation.

The J segment lost 6 bases and the V segment lost 3 bases, leaving 3 bases of the junction unmatched. The germline gives CDR1 SGHNT, CDR2 YYREEE (reference sequence). The CDR3 has 14 residues. This table comes from immunoSEQ multiplex PCR, and its TCRdb copy is limited to in-frame clones, with some not included. The sample lists 100,000 to 150,000 clones, over 75% occurring once. Regarding time point: blood 2 weeks post-SBRT. Noted treatment: 15 Gy SBRT to primary tumor, nephrectomy 4 weeks later. This clonotype was sampled from a man in his forties or fifties with renal cell carcinoma. The chain has TRBV5-4 and TRBJ1-1; 12 bases fit TRBD1. The starting material was blood, obtained from a patient whose treatment included radiotherapy and nephrectomy. CDR3 region: CASSWDRGQPEAFF. The CDR3 DNA sequence: TGTGCCAGCAGCTGGGACAGGGGGCAACCTGAAGCTTTCTTT.